Listed below are T cell receptor beta chains from one sample, sequenced in a study of CD8+ T cells in alopecia areata. TCRdb's copy holds only in-frame clones and misses some; the assay was immunoSEQ multiplex PCR. Of over 150,000 clones listed, roughly 53% are singletons. The input for sequencing was CD8+ T cells sorted from blood, taken at week 24, from a patient treated with tofacitinib. The source of these receptors is a human donor with alopecia areata. CDR3s include the opening cysteine and the closing phenylalanine or tryptophan. D genes are given only for firm matches. For some rows the clone size is stated as once, few or many, or as a class when expanded; others skip it.

v_call	clone_size	j_call	d_call	cdr3_aa	cdr3_nt
TRBV2	NA	TRBJ2-7	TRBD2	CASSEGTSGGQYEQYF	TGTGCCAGCAGTGAAGGGACTAGCGGGGGACAATACGAGCAGTACTTC
TRBV2	NA	TRBJ2-2	NA	CASFGGPNTGELFF	TGTGCCAGTTTTGGGGGACCGAACACCGGGGAGCTGTTTTTT
TRBV4-3	NA	TRBJ2-1	TRBD2	CASSQEGGLAGAGEQFF	TGCGCCAGCAGCCAAGAGGGAGGACTAGCGGGTGCGGGGGAGCAGTTCTTC
TRBV23-1	NA	TRBJ1-2	NA	CASSLGPYGYTF	TGCGCCAGCAGCCTCGGACCGTATGGCTACACCTTC
TRBV30	NA	TRBJ2-7	TRBD1	CAWNQGTGSYEQYF	TGTGCCTGGAATCAAGGGACAGGGTCCTACGAGCAGTACTTC
TRBV11-2	few	TRBJ2-2	NA	CASSHGTLKDTGELFF	TGTGCCAGCAGCCACGGGACTCTGAAAGACACCGGGGAGCTGTTTTTT
TRBV7-2	NA	TRBJ1-4	NA	CASSSTGEKLFF	TGTGCCAGCAGCTCGACGGGTGAAAAACTGTTTTTT
TRBV27	NA	TRBJ2-7	NA	CASRQGGSYEQYF	TGTGCCAGCAGGCAAGGGGGGTCCTACGAGCAGTACTTC
TRBV13	NA	TRBJ1-4	TRBD1	CASGTATNEKLFF	TGTGCCAGCGGGACAGCAACTAATGAAAAACTGTTTTTT
TRBV27	NA	TRBJ2-7	NA	CASSLNGVPYEQYF	TGTGCCAGCAGTTTAAACGGAGTTCCCTACGAGCAGTACTTC
TRBV2	NA	TRBJ2-2	NA	CASTWDITGELFF	TGTGCCAGCACCTGGGACATCACCGGGGAGCTGTTTTTT
TRBV15	NA	TRBJ1-6	TRBD1	CATSRVKDRGFNSPLHF	TGTGCCACCAGCAGAGTAAAGGACAGGGGGTTTAATTCACCCCTCCACTTT
TRBV6-5	NA	TRBJ2-5	NA	CASSYSGGEETQYF	TGTGCCAGCAGTTATTCTGGGGGAGAAGAGACCCAGTACTTC
TRBV30	NA	TRBJ2-3	NA	CAWGHRGDTQYF	TGTGCCTGGGGACACCGTGGGGATACGCAGTATTTT
TRBV29-1	few	TRBJ2-7	TRBD1	CSLMTGTGDEQYF	TGCAGCTTGATGACCGGGACAGGGGACGAGCAGTACTTC
TRBV29-1	NA	TRBJ2-7	NA	CSGSDGSNEQYF	TGCAGCGGATCGGACGGCTCCAACGAGCAGTACTTC
TRBV4-3	few	TRBJ1-5	NA	CASSHSAESNQPQHF	TGCGCCAGCAGCCATTCGGCCGAATCTAATCAGCCCCAGCATTTT
TRBV6-4	few	TRBJ2-2	TRBD1	CASSPGQGPTENTGELFF	TGTGCCAGCAGTCCGGGACAGGGGCCCACAGAGAACACCGGGGAGCTGTTTTTT
TRBV29-1	NA	TRBJ2-3	TRBD2	CSVEDRPSGESITQYF	TGCAGCGTTGAAGATCGGCCTAGCGGGGAAAGTATTACGCAGTATTTT
TRBV7-9	few	TRBJ1-5	NA	CASSPAGGHQPQHF	TGTGCCAGCAGCCCAGCGGGAGGGCATCAGCCCCAGCATTTT
TRBV29-1	NA	TRBJ2-1	NA	CSVDGDLEGSYNEQFF	TGCAGCGTTGATGGGGACTTGGAGGGCTCCTACAATGAGCAGTTCTTC
TRBV5-6	few	TRBJ2-1	NA	CASSPQDNEQFF	TGTGCCAGCAGCCCCCAAGACAATGAGCAGTTCTTC
TRBV27	NA	TRBJ2-1	NA	CASSLSGAHNEQFF	TGTGCCAGCAGTTTATCCGGGGCGCACAATGAGCAGTTCTTC
TRBV13	NA	TRBJ1-1	TRBD1	CASSLRVDRGTTEAFF	TGTGCCAGCAGCTTACGTGTAGACAGGGGCACCACTGAAGCTTTCTTT
TRBV29-1	NA	TRBJ1-1	NA	CSVGNTEAFF	TGCAGCGTCGGTAACACTGAAGCTTTCTTT
TRBV27	few	TRBJ2-5	NA	CASSLVGAQETQYF	TGTGCCAGCAGTTTAGTGGGGGCGCAGGAGACCCAGTACTTC
TRBV11-2	NA	TRBJ1-2	TRBD1	CASRGAGGAYGYTF	TGTGCCAGCAGAGGGGCAGGGGGCGCATATGGCTACACCTTC
TRBV4-3	few	TRBJ2-6	NA	CASSQDRGTGANVLTF	TGCGCCAGCAGCCAAGATCGGGGAACTGGGGCCAACGTCCTGACTTTC
TRBV5-1	NA	TRBJ2-2	NA	CASSGDRDGNTGELFF	TGCGCCAGCAGCGGGGACCGGGACGGAAACACCGGGGAGCTGTTTTTT
TRBV13	few	TRBJ2-2	NA	CASSWTGVGELFF	TGTGCCAGCAGCTGGACCGGGGTCGGAGAGCTGTTTTTT
TRBV20-1	NA	TRBJ2-7	TRBD1	CSATTGDEQYF	TGCAGTGCAACAACAGGGGACGAGCAGTACTTC
TRBV19	few	TRBJ2-2	NA	CASSMSSAGELFF	TGTGCCAGTAGTATGTCGAGCGCCGGGGAGCTGTTTTTT
TRBV7-9	once	TRBJ1-2	TRBD1	CASSEGAGYGYTF	TGTGCCAGCAGCGAGGGGGCTGGGTATGGCTACACCTTC
TRBV9	NA	TRBJ2-6	TRBD1	CASSVARDRASSGANVLTF	TGTGCCAGCAGCGTCGCCCGGGACAGAGCTTCCTCTGGGGCCAACGTCCTGACTTTC
TRBV7-8	NA	TRBJ1-5	TRBD1	CASSNRDRVSNQPQHF	TGTGCCAGCAGCAACCGGGACAGGGTGAGCAATCAGCCCCAGCATTTT
TRBV11-2	NA	TRBJ2-7	NA	CASSRGQNYEQYF	TGTGCCAGCAGCCGAGGACAGAACTACGAGCAGTACTTC
TRBV19	NA	TRBJ2-7	TRBD2	CASSPAGGYEQYF	TGTGCCAGTAGTCCAGCGGGGGGATACGAGCAGTACTTC
TRBV23-1	few	TRBJ1-1	NA	CASSQTPGHQGLTEAFF	TGCGCCAGCAGTCAAACCCCGGGCCACCAAGGGTTGACTGAAGCTTTCTTT
TRBV7-2	few	TRBJ1-6	NA	CASSLDEGWNSPLHF	TGTGCCAGCAGCTTAGATGAAGGGTGGAATTCACCCCTCCACTTT
TRBV27	few	TRBJ2-7	NA	CASWKGDEQYF	TGTGCCAGCTGGAAGGGTGACGAGCAGTACTTC
TRBV29-1	NA	TRBJ2-1	TRBD1	CSVVSDRGYNEQFF	TGCAGCGTTGTATCGGACAGGGGCTACAATGAGCAGTTCTTC